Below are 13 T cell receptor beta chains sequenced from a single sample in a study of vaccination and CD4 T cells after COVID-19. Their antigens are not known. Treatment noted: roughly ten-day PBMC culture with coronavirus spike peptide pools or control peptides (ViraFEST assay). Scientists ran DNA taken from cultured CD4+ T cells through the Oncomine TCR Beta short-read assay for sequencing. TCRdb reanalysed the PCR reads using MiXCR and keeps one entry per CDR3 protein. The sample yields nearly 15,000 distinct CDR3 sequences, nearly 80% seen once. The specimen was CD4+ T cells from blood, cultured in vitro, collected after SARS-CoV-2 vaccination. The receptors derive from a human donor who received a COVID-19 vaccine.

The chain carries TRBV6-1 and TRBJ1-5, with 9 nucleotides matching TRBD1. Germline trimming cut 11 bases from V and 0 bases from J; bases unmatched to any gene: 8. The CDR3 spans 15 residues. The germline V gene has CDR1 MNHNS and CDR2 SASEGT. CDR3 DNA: TGTGCCGCCTCGGGGACAGGGAATAGCAATCAGCCCCAGCATTTT. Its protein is CAASGTGNSNQPQHF.

CDR3 DNA: TGTGCCAGCAGTCCCATGACTAGCACAGATACGCAGTATTTT. This translates into CASSPMTSTDTQYF. The chain joins TRBV27 to TRBJ2-3; D remains ambiguous. Germline CDR1 MNHEY, CDR2 SMNVEV (reference sequence). V was trimmed by 5 bases and J by 0 bases, leaving 9 bases between them. This CDR3 is built from 14 residues.

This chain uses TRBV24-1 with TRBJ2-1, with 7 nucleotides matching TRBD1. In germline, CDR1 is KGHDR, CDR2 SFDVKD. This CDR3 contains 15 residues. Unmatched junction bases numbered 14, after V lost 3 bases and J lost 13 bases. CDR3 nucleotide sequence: TGTGCCACCAGTGATCCGTCTGTACTGGGGGACAGACAGTTCTTC. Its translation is CATSDPSVLGDRQFF.

CDR3 protein: CASSPLSPGRSTGELFF. CDR3 bases: TGTGCCAGCAGCCCCCTCAGTCCAGGGCGAAGCACCGGGGAGCTGTTTTTT. The J gene is TRBJ2-2, the V gene TRBV7-6, with D possibly being TRBD1 (5 bases). CDR3 size: 17 residues. Trimming pared 5 bases from V and 4 bases from J, leaving 20 bases between. Germline lookup yields CDR1 SGHVS and CDR2 FNYEAQ. Full variable domain (outside the CDR3, taken from reference TRBV7-6 and TRBJ2-2): GAGVSQSPRYKVTKRGQDVALRCDPISGHVSLYWYRQALGQGPEFLTYFNYEAQQDKSGLPNDRFSAERPEGSISTLTIQRTEQRDSAMYRCASSPLSPGRSTGELFFGEGSRLTVL.

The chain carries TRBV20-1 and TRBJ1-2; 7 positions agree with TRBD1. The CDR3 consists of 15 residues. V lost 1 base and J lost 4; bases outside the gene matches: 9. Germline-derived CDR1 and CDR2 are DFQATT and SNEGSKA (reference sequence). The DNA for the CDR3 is TGCAGTGCTAGAGCGGGGGACAGAAGGTCCTATGGCTACACCTTC. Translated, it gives CSARAGDRRSYGYTF.

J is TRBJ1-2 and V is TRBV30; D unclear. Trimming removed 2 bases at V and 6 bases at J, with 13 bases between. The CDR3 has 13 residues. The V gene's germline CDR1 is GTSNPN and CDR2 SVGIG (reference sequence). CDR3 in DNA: TGTGCCTGGAGTAACGGACGGGATGATGGCTACACCTTC. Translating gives CAWSNGRDDGYTF. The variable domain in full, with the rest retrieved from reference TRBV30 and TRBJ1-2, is SQTIHQWPATLVQPVGSPLSLECTVEGTSNPNLYWYRQAAGRGLQLLFYSVGIGQISSEVPQNLSASRPQDRQFILSSKKLLLSDSGFYLCAWSNGRDDGYTFGSGTRLTVV.

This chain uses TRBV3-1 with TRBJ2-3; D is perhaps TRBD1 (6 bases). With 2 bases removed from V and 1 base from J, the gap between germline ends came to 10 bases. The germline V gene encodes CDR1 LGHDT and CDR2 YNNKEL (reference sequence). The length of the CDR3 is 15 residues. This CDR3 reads CASSQQGPGTDTQYF. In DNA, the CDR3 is TGTGCCAGCAGCCAACAGGGGCCTGGCACAGATACGCAGTATTTT.

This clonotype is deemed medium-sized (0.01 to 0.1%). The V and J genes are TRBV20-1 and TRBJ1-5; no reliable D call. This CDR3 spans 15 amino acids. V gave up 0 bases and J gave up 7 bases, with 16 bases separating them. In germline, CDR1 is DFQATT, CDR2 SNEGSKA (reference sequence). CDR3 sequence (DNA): TGCAGTGCTAGAGACGGTCGGGCGGAGGACCAGCCCCAGCATTTT. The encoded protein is CSARDGRAEDQPQHF.

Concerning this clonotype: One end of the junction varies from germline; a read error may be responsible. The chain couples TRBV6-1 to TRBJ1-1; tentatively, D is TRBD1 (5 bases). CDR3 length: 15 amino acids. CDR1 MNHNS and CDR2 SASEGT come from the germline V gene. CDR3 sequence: CAGRSRQSGNTEAFF. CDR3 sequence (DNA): TGTGCCGGCAGATCCCGACAGTCCGGGAACACTGAAGCTTTCTTT.

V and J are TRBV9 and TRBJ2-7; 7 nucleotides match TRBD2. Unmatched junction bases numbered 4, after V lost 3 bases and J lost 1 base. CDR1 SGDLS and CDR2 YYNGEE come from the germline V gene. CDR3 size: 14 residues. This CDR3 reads CASSAREGSYEQYF. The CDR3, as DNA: TGTGCCAGCAGCGCCAGGGAGGGTTCCTACGAGCAGTACTTC. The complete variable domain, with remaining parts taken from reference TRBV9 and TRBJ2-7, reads DSGVTQTPKHLITATGQRVTLRCSPRSGDLSVYWYQQSLDQGLQFLIQYYNGEERAKGNILERFSAQQFPDLHSELNLSSLELGDSALYFCASSAREGSYEQYFGPGTRLTVT.

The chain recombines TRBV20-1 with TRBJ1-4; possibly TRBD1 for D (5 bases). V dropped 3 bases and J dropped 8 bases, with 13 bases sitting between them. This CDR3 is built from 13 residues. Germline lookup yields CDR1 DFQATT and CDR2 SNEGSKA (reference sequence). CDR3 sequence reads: CSASLGAGEKLFF. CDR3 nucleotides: TGCAGTGCTAGTCTTGGGGCGGGAGAAAAACTGTTTTTT.

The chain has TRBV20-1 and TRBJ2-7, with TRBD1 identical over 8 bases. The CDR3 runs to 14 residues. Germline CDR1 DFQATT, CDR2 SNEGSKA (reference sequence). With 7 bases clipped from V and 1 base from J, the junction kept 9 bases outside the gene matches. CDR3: CSVIGQGISYEQYF. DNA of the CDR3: TGCAGTGTTATAGGACAGGGTATTTCCTACGAGCAGTACTTC.

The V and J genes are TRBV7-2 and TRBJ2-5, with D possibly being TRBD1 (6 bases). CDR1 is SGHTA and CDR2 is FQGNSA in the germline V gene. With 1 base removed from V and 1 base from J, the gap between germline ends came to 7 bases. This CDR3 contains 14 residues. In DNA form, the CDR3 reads TGTGCCAGCAGCTTAGAGGACAGCCAAGAGACCCAGTACTTC. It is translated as CASSLEDSQETQYF.